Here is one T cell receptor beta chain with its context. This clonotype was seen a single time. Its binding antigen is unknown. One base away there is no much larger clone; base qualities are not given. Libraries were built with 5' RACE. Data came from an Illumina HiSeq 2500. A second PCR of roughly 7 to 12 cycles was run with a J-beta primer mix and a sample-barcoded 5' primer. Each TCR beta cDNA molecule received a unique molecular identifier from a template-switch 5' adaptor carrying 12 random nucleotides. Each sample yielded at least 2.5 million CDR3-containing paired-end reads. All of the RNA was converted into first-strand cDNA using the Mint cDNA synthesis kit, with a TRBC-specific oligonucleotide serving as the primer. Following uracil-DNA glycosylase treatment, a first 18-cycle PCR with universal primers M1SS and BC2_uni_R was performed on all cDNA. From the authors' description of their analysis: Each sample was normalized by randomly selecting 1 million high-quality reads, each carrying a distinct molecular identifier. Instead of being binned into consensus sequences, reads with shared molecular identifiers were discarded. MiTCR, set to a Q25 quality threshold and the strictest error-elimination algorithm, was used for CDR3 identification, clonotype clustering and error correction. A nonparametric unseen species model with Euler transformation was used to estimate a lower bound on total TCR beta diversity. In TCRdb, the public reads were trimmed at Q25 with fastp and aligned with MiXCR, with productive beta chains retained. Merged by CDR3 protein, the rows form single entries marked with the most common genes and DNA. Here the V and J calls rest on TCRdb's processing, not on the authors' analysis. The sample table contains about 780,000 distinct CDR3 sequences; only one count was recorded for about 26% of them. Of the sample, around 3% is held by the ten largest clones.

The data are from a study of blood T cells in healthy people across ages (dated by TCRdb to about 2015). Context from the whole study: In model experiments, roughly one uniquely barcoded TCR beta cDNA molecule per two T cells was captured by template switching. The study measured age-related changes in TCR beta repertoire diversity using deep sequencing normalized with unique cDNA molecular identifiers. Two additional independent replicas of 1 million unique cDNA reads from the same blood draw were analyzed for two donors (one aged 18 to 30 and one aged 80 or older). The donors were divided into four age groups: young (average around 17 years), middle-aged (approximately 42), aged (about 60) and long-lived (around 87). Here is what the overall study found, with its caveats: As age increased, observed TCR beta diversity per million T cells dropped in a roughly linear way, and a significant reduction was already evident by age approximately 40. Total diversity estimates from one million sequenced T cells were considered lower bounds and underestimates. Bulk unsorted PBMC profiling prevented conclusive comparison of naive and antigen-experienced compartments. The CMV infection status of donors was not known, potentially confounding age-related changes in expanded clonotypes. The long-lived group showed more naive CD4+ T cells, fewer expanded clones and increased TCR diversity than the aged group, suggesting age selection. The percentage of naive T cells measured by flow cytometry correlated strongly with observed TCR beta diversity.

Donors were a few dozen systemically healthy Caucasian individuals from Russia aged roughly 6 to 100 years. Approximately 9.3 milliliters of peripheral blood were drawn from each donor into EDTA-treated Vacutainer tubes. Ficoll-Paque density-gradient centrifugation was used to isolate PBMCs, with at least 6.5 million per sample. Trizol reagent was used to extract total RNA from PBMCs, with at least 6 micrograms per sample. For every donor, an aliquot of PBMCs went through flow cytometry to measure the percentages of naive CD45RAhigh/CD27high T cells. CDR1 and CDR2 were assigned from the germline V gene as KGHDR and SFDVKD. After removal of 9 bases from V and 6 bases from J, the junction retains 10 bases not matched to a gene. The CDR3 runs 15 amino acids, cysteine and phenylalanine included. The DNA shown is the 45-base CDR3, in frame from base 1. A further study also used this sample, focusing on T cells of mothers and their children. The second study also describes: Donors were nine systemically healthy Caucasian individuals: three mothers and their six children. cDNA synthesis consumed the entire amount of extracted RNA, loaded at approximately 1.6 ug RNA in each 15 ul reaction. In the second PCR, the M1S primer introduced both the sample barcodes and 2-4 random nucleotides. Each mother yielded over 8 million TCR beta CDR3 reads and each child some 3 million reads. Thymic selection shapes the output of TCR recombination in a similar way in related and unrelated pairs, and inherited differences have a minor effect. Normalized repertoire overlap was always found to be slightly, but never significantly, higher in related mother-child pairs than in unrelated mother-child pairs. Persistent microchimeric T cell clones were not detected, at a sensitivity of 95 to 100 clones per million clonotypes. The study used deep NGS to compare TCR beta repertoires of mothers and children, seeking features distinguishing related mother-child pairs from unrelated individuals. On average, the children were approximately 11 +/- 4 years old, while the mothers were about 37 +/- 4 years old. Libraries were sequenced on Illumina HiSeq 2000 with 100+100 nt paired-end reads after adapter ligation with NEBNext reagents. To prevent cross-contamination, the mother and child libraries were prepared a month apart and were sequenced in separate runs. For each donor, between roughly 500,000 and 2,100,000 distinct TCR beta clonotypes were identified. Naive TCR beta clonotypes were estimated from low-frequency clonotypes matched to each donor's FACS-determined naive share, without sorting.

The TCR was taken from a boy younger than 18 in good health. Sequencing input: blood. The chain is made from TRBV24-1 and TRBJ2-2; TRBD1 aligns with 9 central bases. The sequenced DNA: TGTGCCACCCAGTCCGGGACAGGGTCGTCCGGGGAGCTGTTTTTT. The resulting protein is CATQSGTGSSGELFF.